This T cell receptor beta chain was identified during a study of T cells in Graves' hyperthyroidism and ophthalmopathy. This clonotype has ten or more counts. This CDR3 has 15 residues. Trimming stripped 4 bases from V and 2 bases from J, with 14 bases between. Germline assignment: CDR1 SGHTA and CDR2 FQGNSA. The investigators amplified TCR beta CDR3 regions from RNA transcripts. The HTBI primer set drove a first-round RT-PCR of the TCR CDR3. Each CDR3 protein gets one entry after TCRdb re-called the multiplex PCR reads with MiXCR. The sample records hundreds of thousands of distinct CDR3 sequences, less than 25% being singletons.

The V gene is TRBV7-2, the J gene TRBJ1-2, with D maybe TRBD1 (6 bases). Sequenced: blood. The sequence came from a woman aged 25 to 39 with Graves' ophthalmopathy. This CDR3 is CASSSYREGNYGYTF. In nucleotides, the CDR3 is TGTGCCAGCAGCTCGTACAGGGAAGGCAACTATGGCTACACCTTC.